This TCR beta chain was captured by sequencing in a study of blood T cell repertoires in COVID-19. Assay used: immunoSEQ multiplex PCR; TCRdb lists only in-frame clones, some missing. The table has some 160,000 clones, around 80% seen once. Per the germline V gene, CDR1 is SGDLS and CDR2 is YYNGEE. The CDR3 has 13 amino acids. After removal of 3 bases from V and 12 bases from J, the junction contained 8 bases not matched to a gene. The V and J genes are TRBV9 and TRBJ1-2; 10 nucleotides line up with TRBD1. The receptor was derived from a woman between 50 and 59 years old with acute or convalescent COVID-19. Sequenced: peripheral blood. The CDR3 loop is CASSAGTGDANTF. As DNA, the CDR3 is TGTGCCAGCAGCGCCGGGACAGGGGACGCAAACACCTTC.